The 2 T cell receptor beta chains below were found in one sample sequenced in a study of T cell responses to AZD1222 COVID-19 vaccine. The assay was immunoSEQ multiplex PCR, and TCRdb's table has in-frame clones only and misses some. The table records approximately 140,000 clones, more than 80% of them present only once. Sample: peripheral blood, taken on day 0 of MenACWY control vaccination. These receptors originate from an adult in good health.

The chain couples TRBV5-1 to TRBJ1-3, with no clear D. The CDR3 totals 17 residues. Germline-derived CDR1 and CDR2 are SGHRS and YFSETQ. V lost 0 bases and J 3 bases, leaving 16 bases between the germline ends. The DNA for the CDR3 is TGCGCCAGCAGCTTGGGGGCGACGATTCGGTTTGGAAACACCATATATTTT. Protein product: CASSLGATIRFGNTIYF.

The chain couples TRBV9 to TRBJ1-2; TRBD1 matches 9 bases. The CDR3 is 15 residues long. The ends lost 3 bases at V and 2 bases at J; junction bases unmatched: 5. Germline V gene lookup returns CDR1 SGDLS and CDR2 YYNGEE. DNA for the CDR3: TGTGCCAGCAGCGCCAGGGACAGGGTGAACTATGGCTACACCTTC. The encoded protein is CASSARDRVNYGYTF.